This is a list of T cell receptor beta chains from one sample in a study of blood T cell repertoires in COVID-19. The repertoire was sequenced with immunoSEQ multiplex PCR; TCRdb's copy has only in-frame clones and lacks some. This table holds approximately 200,000 clones, around 86% found once. Material for sequencing was peripheral blood. These receptor sequences come from a human donor in a cohort sampled during active COVID-19. Both conserved end residues are part of each CDR3. A D gene is named only where the DNA matches it firmly. A clone size is listed for some rows: how often the clone was seen (once, few, many), or a class if it is expanded.

TRBD1,few,TRBJ2-7,TRBV5-1,CASSDRGISYEQYF,TGCGCCAGCAGCGACAGGGGCATCTCCTACGAGCAGTACTTC
NA,NA,TRBJ1-2,TRBV9,CASSVGQRYGYTF,TGTGCCAGCAGCGTAGGGCAGCGCTATGGCTACACCTTC
TRBD1,NA,TRBJ2-1,TRBV19,CASSPRGQGVSYNEQFF,TGTGCCAGTAGTCCCCGGGGACAGGGGGTTTCCTACAATGAGCAGTTCTTC
TRBD1,NA,TRBJ1-1,TRBV7-9,CASRGQGGTEAFF,TGTGCCAGCAGGGGACAGGGAGGCACTGAAGCTTTCTTT
TRBD2,NA,TRBJ2-7,TRBV6-5,CASSRLAGPSYEQYF,TGTGCCAGCAGCCGACTAGCGGGACCCTCCTACGAGCAGTACTTC
TRBD1,few,TRBJ1-2,TRBV6-4,CASSDGPGQAGGYTF,TGTGCCAGCAGTGACGGACCGGGACAGGCAGGAGGCTACACCTTC
NA,NA,TRBJ1-6,TRBV2,CASSEREQDYNSPLHF,TGTGCCAGCAGTGAAAGGGAACAGGATTATAATTCACCCCTCCACTTT
NA,NA,TRBJ2-1,TRBV28,CASRPIFPPYREQFF,TGTGCCAGCAGGCCCATATTCCCCCCTTATCGGGAGCAGTTCTTC
NA,NA,TRBJ2-6,TRBV28,CAIDTGSGANVLTF,TGTGCCATCGATACTGGCTCTGGGGCCAACGTCCTGACTTTC
NA,NA,TRBJ1-1,TRBV7-2,CASSLGSVTEAFF,TGTGCCAGCAGCTTAGGATCGGTGACTGAAGCTTTCTTT
TRBD2,NA,TRBJ2-1,TRBV29-1,CSVILAGAVNEQFF,TGCAGCGTTATACTAGCGGGAGCCGTAAATGAGCAGTTCTTC
NA,NA,TRBJ1-2,TRBV5-8,CASSLEESGGYTF,TGTGCCAGCAGCTTGGAGGAGAGTGGTGGCTACACCTTC
NA,NA,TRBJ2-7,TRBV6-1,CASSEGQYEQYF,TGTGCCAGCAGTGAAGGACAGTACGAGCAGTACTTC
TRBD2,NA,TRBJ2-1,TRBV29-1,CSVEAGAGEYNEQFF,TGCAGCGTTGAAGCGGGAGCGGGAGAGTACAATGAGCAGTTCTTC
NA,NA,TRBJ1-5,TRBV7-2,CASSSGGGAQHF,TGTGCCAGCAGCTCCGGCGGGGGAGCCCAGCATTTT
NA,NA,TRBJ1-1,TRBV3-1/TRBV3-2,CASSQDRCRTEAFF,TGTGCCAGCAGCCAAGACAGGTGTCGCACTGAAGCTTTCTTT
NA,many,TRBJ1-3,TRBV27,CASSPGVGGHTIYF,TGTGCCAGCAGTCCCGGGGTCGGGGGACACACCATATATTTT
TRBD2,NA,TRBJ2-7,TRBV6-5,CASKTSGNYEQYF,TGTGCCAGTAAGACTAGCGGAAATTACGAGCAGTACTTC
TRBD1,once,TRBJ2-3,TRBV19,CASSIYPPGQGFSDTQYF,TGTGCCAGTAGTATTTATCCCCCGGGACAGGGGTTTTCAGATACGCAGTATTTT
NA,NA,TRBJ2-7,TRBV2,CASSEGGRSYEQYF,TGTGCCAGCAGTGAAGGGGGGCGCTCCTACGAGCAGTACTTC
NA,NA,TRBJ2-5,TRBV3-1/TRBV3-2,CASSQEVASWETQYF,TGTGCCAGCAGCCAAGAGGTAGCCTCCTGGGAGACCCAGTACTTC
NA,NA,TRBJ2-7,TRBV5-1,CASREASGEGGEQYF,TGCGCCAGCAGAGAGGCCTCAGGGGAAGGGGGCGAGCAGTACTTC
TRBD1,NA,TRBJ1-1,TRBV28,CASSDISTGGYNEAFF,TGTGCCAGCAGTGACATCTCGACAGGGGGCTATAATGAAGCTTTCTTT
TRBD1,NA,TRBJ2-6,TRBV7-3,CASSLGQDRRANVLTF,TGTGCCAGCAGCTTAGGACAGGACCGAAGGGCCAACGTCCTGACTTTC
TRBD2,NA,TRBJ2-5,TRBV28,CASSSIFGTSGIGEEETQYF,TGTGCCAGCAGTTCCATATTCGGGACTAGCGGGATTGGTGAAGAAGAGACCCAGTACTTC
TRBD1,NA,TRBJ1-2,TRBV7-2,CASSPWTGGGGGYTF,TGTGCCAGCAGCCCTTGGACAGGGGGCGGAGGTGGCTACACCTTC
NA,NA,TRBJ2-7,TRBV6-2/TRBV6-3,CASSFRDKDEQYF,TGTGCCAGCAGTTTCCGGGATAAGGACGAGCAGTACTTC
NA,NA,TRBJ2-4,TRBV5-1,CASSLPGDTGSEYF,TGCGCCAGCAGCTTGCCTGGGGACACCGGTAGTGAGTACTTC
NA,NA,TRBJ2-7,TRBV24-1,CATGDTYSYEQYF,TGTGCCACCGGGGACACCTACTCCTACGAGCAGTACTTC
NA,NA,TRBJ1-1,TRBV18,CASSNNRDTEAFF,TGTGCCAGCTCCAATAACAGGGACACTGAAGCTTTCTTT
NA,NA,TRBJ1-2,TRBV7-2,CASSLAAREGYGYTF,TGTGCCAGCAGCTTAGCCGCCAGGGAGGGCTATGGCTACACCTTC
NA,NA,TRBJ2-3,TRBV7-2,CASSAVLARATDTQYF,TGTGCCAGCAGCGCGGTCCTAGCGCGGGCGACAGATACGCAGTATTTT
NA,NA,TRBJ1-1,TRBV6-5,CASSYAGLMNTEAFF,TGTGCCAGCAGTTACGCGGGACTGATGAACACTGAAGCTTTCTTT
NA,NA,TRBJ1-1,TRBV20-1,CSAQSAFF,TGCAGTGCCCAGTCAGCTTTCTTT
TRBD1,NA,TRBJ1-1,TRBV6-5,CASRLTGGNTEAFF,TGTGCCAGCAGACTAACAGGGGGGAACACTGAAGCTTTCTTT
TRBD2,once,TRBJ2-7,TRBV7-2,CASKKVAGGSSGTPYEQYF,TGTGCCAGCAAAAAGGTGGCAGGGGGGTCTAGCGGGACCCCCTACGAGCAGTACTTC
NA,NA,TRBJ2-5,TRBV2,CASHYEETQYF,TGTGCCAGCCACTATGAAGAGACCCAGTACTTC
NA,NA,TRBJ2-1,TRBV15,CATSGPGTLLNNEQFF,TGTGCCACCAGCGGACCCGGGACACTCTTAAACAATGAGCAGTTCTTC
NA,NA,TRBJ2-4,TRBV7-2,CASSLGVLAKNIQYF,TGTGCCAGCAGCTTAGGAGTTCTAGCCAAAAACATTCAGTACTTC
NA,NA,TRBJ2-2,TRBV19,CASSISAENTGELFF,TGTGCCAGTAGTATTAGTGCCGAGAACACCGGGGAGCTGTTTTTT
TRBD1,NA,TRBJ1-4,TRBV19,CASSSPGQKIEKLFF,TGTGCCAGTAGTTCCCCGGGACAGAAGATTGAAAAACTGTTTTTT
NA,NA,TRBJ2-1,TRBV6-1,CASSGERIGSYNEQFF,TGTGCCAGCAGTGGGGAGAGGATTGGCTCCTACAATGAGCAGTTCTTC
NA,NA,TRBJ2-3,TRBV27,CASSIKQGWTDTQYF,TGTGCCAGCAGTATAAAACAGGGATGGACAGATACGCAGTATTTT
NA,NA,TRBJ2-3,TRBV7-9,CASSLPSTDTQYF,TGTGCCAGCAGCTTACCTAGCACAGATACGCAGTATTTT
NA,NA,TRBJ2-1,TRBV7-3,CASSLGQGSLNEQFF,TGTGCCAGCAGCTTAGGGCAGGGATCCCTCAATGAGCAGTTCTTC
TRBD2,NA,TRBJ2-5,TRBV3-1/TRBV3-2,CASRISGSLQETQYF,TGTGCCAGCAGGATCAGCGGGAGCCTGCAAGAGACCCAGTACTTC